These T cell receptor beta chains were read from a single sample in a study of control samples from healthy donors and cancer patients. Sequencing was performed with immunoSEQ multiplex PCR; in TCRdb, only in-frame clones are kept and a portion is missing. The sample carries fewer than 500,000 clones, approximately 92% recorded once. The sample was PBMCs. All receptors derive from a man between 40 and 49 years old with head and neck cancer. The CDR3 runs from the conserved cysteine through the conserved F or W. D genes are given only for firm matches. Size values are once, few and many counts, or a class for expanded clones, and some rows have none.

d_call,v_call,j_call,clone_size,cdr3_nt,cdr3_aa
TRBD1,TRBV19,TRBJ1-5,few,TGTGCCAGTGCTACTCAGGGGGCCCTTCAGCCCCAGCATTTT,CASATQGALQPQHF
TRBD1,TRBV6-5,TRBJ1-2,once,TGTGCCAGCAGTTACTTTCTGGACAGGGCTGATGGCTACACCTTC,CASSYFLDRADGYTF
TRBD2,TRBV7-3,TRBJ2-3,NA,TGTGCCAGCAGCACCGGGACTAGCGGGAGGGCCTTAGATACGCAGTATTTT,CASSTGTSGRALDTQYF
TRBD1,TRBV4-3,TRBJ2-7,NA,TGCGCCAGCAGCCAATCCGGGACAGGGCCCAACGAGCAGTACTTC,CASSQSGTGPNEQYF
NA,TRBV6-6,TRBJ1-3,NA,TGTGCCAGCAGTTTAGTGTCTGGAAACACCATATATTTT,CASSLVSGNTIYF
NA,TRBV5-5,TRBJ1-2,NA,TGTGCCAGCAGCTTGTTGGACGGCAACTATGGCTACACCTTC,CASSLLDGNYGYTF
NA,TRBV2,TRBJ2-4,NA,TGTGCCAGCAAGATGGGCCAGGAGCAGCGGAACATTCAGTACTTC,CASKMGQEQRNIQYF
NA,TRBV27,TRBJ2-7,NA,TGTGCCAGCAGTTTACGCGGGACCGAATACGAGCAGTACTTC,CASSLRGTEYEQYF
NA,TRBV4-2,TRBJ1-4,NA,TGTGCCGTTCACGGGGGGTGGGGTTTAGAAAATAATGAAAAACTGTTTTTT,CAVHGGWGLENNEKLFF
TRBD1,TRBV28,TRBJ1-2,NA,TGTGCCAGCAGTTGGGGACAGGGAGGCTATGGCTACACCTTC,CASSWGQGGYGYTF
NA,TRBV6-5,TRBJ1-1,NA,TGTGCCAGCAGGTCCCTGGAGAGGAACACTGAAGCTTTCTTT,CASRSLERNTEAFF
NA,TRBV5-4,TRBJ2-6,NA,TGTGCCAGCAGGTATTGGGAACAGGGTTGGGCCAACGTCCTGACTTTC,CASRYWEQGWANVLTF
NA,TRBV19,TRBJ2-7,NA,TGTGCCAGTAGTATTAAGGGTGATCCCTACGAGCAGTACTTC,CASSIKGDPYEQYF
NA,TRBV5-1,TRBJ2-3,NA,TGCGCCAGCAGCGCCGGCGGGACCACAGATACGCAGTATTTT,CASSAGGTTDTQYF
NA,TRBV5-1,TRBJ1-1,NA,TGCGCCAGCAGCTTAGGGGCAGTGAACACTGAAGCTTTCTTT,CASSLGAVNTEAFF
NA,TRBV9,TRBJ2-1,NA,TGTGCCAGCAGCCCGGACGCCGCCTACAATGAGCAGTTCTTC,CASSPDAAYNEQFF
TRBD2,TRBV10-2,TRBJ2-5,NA,TGCGCCAGCAGTGGGACTAGCGGAGGAAGGCCCCAGTACTTC,CASSGTSGGRPQYF
NA,TRBV18,TRBJ2-3,NA,TGTGCCAGCTCACCTGTCACAGATACGCAGTATTTT,CASSPVTDTQYF
TRBD2,TRBV7-6,TRBJ2-1,few,TGTGCCAGCAGGTCGAATGCGGGAGAGAGCGTGGATGAGCAGTTCTTC,CASRSNAGESVDEQFF
NA,TRBV7-2,TRBJ2-5,once,TGTGCCAGCAGCTTAGGCTTAGCGGAAGAGACCCAGTACTTC,CASSLGLAEETQYF
NA,TRBV7-9,TRBJ2-7,NA,TGTGCCAGCAGCTTCCAGGGGTACGAGCAGTACTTC,CASSFQGYEQYF
TRBD1,TRBV9,TRBJ1-5,NA,TGTGCCAGCAGCCTGGGACAGGGCCCTAATCAGCCCCAGCATTTT,CASSLGQGPNQPQHF
NA,TRBV3-1/TRBV3-2,TRBJ2-3,NA,TGTGCCAGCGAAACTAACGAGGAGCTGTTTGAGGTGACAGATACGCAGTATTTT,CASETNEELFEVTDTQYF
TRBD1,TRBV7-9,TRBJ1-1,NA,TGTGCCAGCAGTTGGACAGGGAACACTGAAGCTTTCTTT,CASSWTGNTEAFF
NA,TRBV28,TRBJ1-1,NA,TGTGCCAGCAGTTTATTACGCGCCGGGATGAACACTGAAGCTTTCTTT,CASSLLRAGMNTEAFF
NA,TRBV30,TRBJ1-1,NA,TGTGCCTGGAGTGTATCCTCCAACACTGAAGCTTTCTTT,CAWSVSSNTEAFF
NA,TRBV20-1,TRBJ1-2,NA,TGCAGTGCTAGAAATGGCTACACCTTC,CSARNGYTF
TRBD1,TRBV6-6,TRBJ2-5,NA,TGTGCCAGCAGTTACCGGGACAGAGAGACCCAGTACTTC,CASSYRDRETQYF
NA,TRBV4-1,TRBJ1-2,NA,TGCGCCAGCAGCCAAGGTGGGGGCTACACCTTC,CASSQGGGYTF
NA,TRBV7-2,TRBJ2-1,NA,TGTGCCAGCAGCCCCGGAGGAGGGAGTACTTACAATGAGCAGTTCTTC,CASSPGGGSTYNEQFF
NA,TRBV2,TRBJ1-2,NA,TGTGCCAGCAGTTTGAGGGAAGGCTACACCTTC,CASSLREGYTF
NA,TRBV28,TRBJ1-1,NA,TGTGCCAGCAGTCCCTCCAACACTGAAGCTTTCTTT,CASSPSNTEAFF
NA,TRBV19,TRBJ1-2,few,TGTGCCAGTAGTATAGTAGCGCAGGGAGATATCTATGGCTACACCTTC,CASSIVAQGDIYGYTF
TRBD2,TRBV6-2/TRBV6-3,TRBJ2-6,NA,TGTGCCAGCAGCTCTGGACTAGCTTTTGGGGCCAACGTCCTGACTTTC,CASSSGLAFGANVLTF
TRBD1,TRBV5-1,TRBJ1-4,NA,TGCGCCAGCAGCCGCCGGACAGGGGGCGGTGAAAAACTGTTTTTT,CASSRRTGGGEKLFF
NA,TRBV21-1,TRBJ1-2,NA,TGTGCCAGCAGCAACGCGGCAGGGGATGGCTACACCTTC,CASSNAAGDGYTF
NA,TRBV3-1/TRBV3-2,TRBJ2-7,NA,TGTGCCAGCAGCCGTCGCACAGGGAAAGGCTTATCCTACGAGCAGTACTTC,CASSRRTGKGLSYEQYF
NA,TRBV6-5,TRBJ2-7,NA,TGTGCCAGCTCTTCAGGACTCTCACAAAATCGGTACTTC,CASSSGLSQNRYF
NA,TRBV6-5,TRBJ2-3,NA,TGTGCCAGCAGTACAGTGAAGGGCACAGATACGCAGTATTTT,CASSTVKGTDTQYF
TRBD1,TRBV5-4,TRBJ2-7,NA,TGTGCCAGCAGCTGGGGGACAGGACGGGAGGAGCAGTACTTC,CASSWGTGREEQYF
NA,TRBV6-5,TRBJ1-6,NA,TGTGCCAGCAGTTACGAACAAGTCCAGGTCAGGGCACCCCTCCACTTT,CASSYEQVQVRAPLHF
NA,TRBV2,TRBJ2-7,NA,TGTGCCAGCAGTGAAGTCGACGAGCAGTACTTC,CASSEVDEQYF
TRBD2,TRBV7-3,TRBJ2-3,NA,TGTGCCAGCAGCTCCCCCCACGGACTAGCGGGGGCTATGGATACGCAGTATTTT,CASSSPHGLAGAMDTQYF
NA,TRBV18,TRBJ1-6,NA,TGTGCCAGCTCACGGACAGAAACCTATTCACCCCTCCACTTT,CASSRTETYSPLHF
NA,TRBV18,TRBJ2-5,NA,TGTGCCAGCTCACCAATTGCAGGGTCCGAGGAGACCCAGTACTTC,CASSPIAGSEETQYF
NA,TRBV10-2,TRBJ2-2,once,TGCGCCAGCAGTGTTGGCGGGGAGCTGTTTTTT,CASSVGGELFF
NA,TRBV10-2,TRBJ2-1,NA,TGCGCCAGCAGTGAAGGGGTTTGGGCCTACAATGAGCAGTTCTTC,CASSEGVWAYNEQFF
TRBD2,TRBV5-1,TRBJ2-2,NA,TGCGCCAGCAGCGGGACTAGCGGGACCGGGGAGCTGTTTTTT,CASSGTSGTGELFF
TRBD2,TRBV5-1,TRBJ2-1,NA,TGCGCCAGCAGCCTGGCGGGGGGTACTGAGCAGTTCTTC,CASSLAGGTEQFF
TRBD1,TRBV6-5,TRBJ1-2,NA,TGTGCCAGCAGTTACTCGCCGGACAGGGGGTTCGGCTACACCTTC,CASSYSPDRGFGYTF
NA,TRBV9,TRBJ2-2,once,TGTGCCAGCAGCGTAGCGGGAGTGACCGGGGAGCTGTTTTTT,CASSVAGVTGELFF
TRBD1,TRBV6-5,TRBJ1-5,few,TGTGCCAGCGGACAGGGGAGGGATCAGCCCCAGCATTTT,CASGQGRDQPQHF
NA,TRBV18,TRBJ2-6,NA,TGTGCCAGCTCACCAGTGGGCTCTGGGGCCAACGTCCTGACTTTC,CASSPVGSGANVLTF
NA,TRBV5-8,TRBJ2-3,NA,TGTGCCAGCAGCTTGGTGGGGGCTAAAGATACGCAGTATTTT,CASSLVGAKDTQYF
NA,TRBV18,TRBJ2-7,few,TGTGCCAGCTCACCCCCGGGCCTCATCGGCCTCTACGAGCAGTACTTC,CASSPPGLIGLYEQYF
NA,TRBV6-5,TRBJ2-3,NA,TGTGCCAGCAGTTACAGAGGGGATACGCAGTATTTT,CASSYRGDTQYF
TRBD2,TRBV6-1,TRBJ2-3,NA,TGTGCCAGCAGTGAAGGACTAGCGGGGGGTTCGGATACGCAGTATTTT,CASSEGLAGGSDTQYF
NA,TRBV7-6,TRBJ1-1,NA,TGTGCCAGCAGCTTAGACGGACTTCCCAACACTGAAGCTTTCTTT,CASSLDGLPNTEAFF
NA,TRBV5-1,TRBJ2-3,NA,TGCGCCAGCAGCTTGGTCTCAGCCACCACCTATCAGTATTTT,CASSLVSATTYQYF